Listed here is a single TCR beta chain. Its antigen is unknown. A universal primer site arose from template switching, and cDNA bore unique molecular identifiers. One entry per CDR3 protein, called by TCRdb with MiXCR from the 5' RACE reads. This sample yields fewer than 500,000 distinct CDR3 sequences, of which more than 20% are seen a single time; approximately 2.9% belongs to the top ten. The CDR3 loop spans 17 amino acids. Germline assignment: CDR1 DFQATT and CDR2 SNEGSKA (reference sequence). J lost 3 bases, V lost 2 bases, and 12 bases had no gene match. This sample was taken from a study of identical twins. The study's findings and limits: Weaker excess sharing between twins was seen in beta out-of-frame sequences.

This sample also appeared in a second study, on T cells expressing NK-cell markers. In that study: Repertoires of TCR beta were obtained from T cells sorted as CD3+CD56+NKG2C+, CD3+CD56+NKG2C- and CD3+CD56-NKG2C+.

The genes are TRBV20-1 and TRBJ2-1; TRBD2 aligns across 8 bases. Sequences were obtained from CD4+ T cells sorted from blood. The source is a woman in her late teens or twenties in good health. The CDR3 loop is CSARFRRGTRGYNEQFF. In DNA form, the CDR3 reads TGCAGTGCTAGATTCCGGAGGGGGACTAGAGGCTACAATGAGCAGTTCTTC.